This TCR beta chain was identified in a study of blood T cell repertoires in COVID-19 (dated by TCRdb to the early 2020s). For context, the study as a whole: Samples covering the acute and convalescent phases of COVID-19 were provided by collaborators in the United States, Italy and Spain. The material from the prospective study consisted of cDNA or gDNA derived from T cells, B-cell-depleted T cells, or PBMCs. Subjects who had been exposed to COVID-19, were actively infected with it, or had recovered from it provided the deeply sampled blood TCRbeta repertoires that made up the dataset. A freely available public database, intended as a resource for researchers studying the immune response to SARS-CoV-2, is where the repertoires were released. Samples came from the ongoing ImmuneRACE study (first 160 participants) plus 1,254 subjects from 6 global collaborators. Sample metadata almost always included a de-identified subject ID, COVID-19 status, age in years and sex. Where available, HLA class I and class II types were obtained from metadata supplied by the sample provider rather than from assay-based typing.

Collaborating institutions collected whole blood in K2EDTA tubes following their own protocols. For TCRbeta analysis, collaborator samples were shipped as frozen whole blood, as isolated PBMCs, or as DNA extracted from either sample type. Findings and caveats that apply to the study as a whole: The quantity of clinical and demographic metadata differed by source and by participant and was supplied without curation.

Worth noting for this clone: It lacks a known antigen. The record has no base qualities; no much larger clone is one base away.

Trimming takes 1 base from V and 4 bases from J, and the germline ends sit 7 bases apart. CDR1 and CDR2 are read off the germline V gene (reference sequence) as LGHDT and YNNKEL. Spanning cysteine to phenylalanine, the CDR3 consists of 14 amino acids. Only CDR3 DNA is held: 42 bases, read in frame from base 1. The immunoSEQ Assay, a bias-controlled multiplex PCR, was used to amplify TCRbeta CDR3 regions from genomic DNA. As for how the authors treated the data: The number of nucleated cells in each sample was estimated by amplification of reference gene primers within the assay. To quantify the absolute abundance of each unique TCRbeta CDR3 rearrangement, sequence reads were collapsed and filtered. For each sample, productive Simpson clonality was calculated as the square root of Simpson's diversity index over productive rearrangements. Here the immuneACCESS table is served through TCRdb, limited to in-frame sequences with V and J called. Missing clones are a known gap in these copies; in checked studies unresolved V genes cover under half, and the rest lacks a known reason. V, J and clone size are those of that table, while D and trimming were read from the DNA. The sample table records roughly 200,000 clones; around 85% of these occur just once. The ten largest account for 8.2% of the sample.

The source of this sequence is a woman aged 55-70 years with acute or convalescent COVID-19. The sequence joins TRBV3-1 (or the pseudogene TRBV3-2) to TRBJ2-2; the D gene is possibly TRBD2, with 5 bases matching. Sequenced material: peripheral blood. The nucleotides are TGTGCCAGCAGCCAAGTAGGGAGCACCGGGGAGCTGTTTTTT. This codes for CASSQVGSTGELFF.